This TCR beta chain was sequenced for a study of quantifying T cell responses using KT2 cells. Turning to the study itself: Reverse transcription used primers in the TCR alpha and beta constant regions. The second PCR was a qPCR stopped at a predetermined fluorescence threshold.

Broader study findings: Detection of KT2 sequences held at the lowest tested level, about one cell per 100,000 PBMC.

KT2, a clone with a known TCR, was spiked into unfractionated PBMC. Each cDNA got a UMI-containing oligo ligated at its 3' end. First-round PCR used three to five cycles and beta primers RC1.1 and RC1.2 covering TRBC1 and TRBC2. TCRdb reanalysed the UMI-ligation and nested PCR reads using MiXCR and keeps one entry per CDR3 protein. In the table there are 25,000 to 35,000 distinct CDR3 sequences, about 9.3% of which are singletons. This clonotype showed up just a few times. Antigen specificity is unknown. Germline loops: CDR1 MNHEY, CDR2 SVGEGT. The CDR3 sequence is 17 residues long. The V gene end was trimmed by 2 bases and the J gene end by 3 bases; junction bases not matched to a gene: 8.

J is TRBJ2-3 and V is TRBV6-2 or TRBV6-3; TRBD2 matches at 10 bases. Material for sequencing was PBMCs spiked with cells of the T cell clone KT2. This clonotype originated in a human donor. The DNA of the CDR3 is TGTGCCAGCAGTTACCAGCAGCGGGGGGGTGCTACAGATACGCAGTATTTT. This sequence encodes CASSYQQRGGATDTQYF.